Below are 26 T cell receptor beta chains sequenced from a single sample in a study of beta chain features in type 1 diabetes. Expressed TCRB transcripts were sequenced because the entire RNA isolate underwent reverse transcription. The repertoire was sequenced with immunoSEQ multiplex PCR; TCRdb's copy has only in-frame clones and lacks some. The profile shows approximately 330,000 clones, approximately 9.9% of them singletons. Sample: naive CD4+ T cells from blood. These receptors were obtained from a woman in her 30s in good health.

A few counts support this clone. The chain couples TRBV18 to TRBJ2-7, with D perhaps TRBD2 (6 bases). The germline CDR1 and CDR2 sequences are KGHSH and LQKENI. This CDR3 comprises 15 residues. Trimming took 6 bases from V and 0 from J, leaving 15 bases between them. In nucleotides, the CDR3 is TGTGCCAGCTCTGGGGGACGGGGGTTCTCCTACGAGCAGTACTTC. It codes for CASSGGRGFSYEQYF.

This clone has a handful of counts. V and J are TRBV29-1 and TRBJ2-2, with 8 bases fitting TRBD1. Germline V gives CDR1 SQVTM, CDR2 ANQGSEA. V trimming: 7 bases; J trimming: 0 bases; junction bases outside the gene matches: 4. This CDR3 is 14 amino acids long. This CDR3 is CSAGGQANTGELFF. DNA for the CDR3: TGCAGCGCCGGGGGACAGGCGAACACCGGGGAGCTGTTTTTT.

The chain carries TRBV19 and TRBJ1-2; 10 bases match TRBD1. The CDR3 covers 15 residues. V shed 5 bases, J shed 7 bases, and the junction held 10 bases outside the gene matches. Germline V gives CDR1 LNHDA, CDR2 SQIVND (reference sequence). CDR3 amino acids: CASSATTGGIVGYTF. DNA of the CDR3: TGTGCCAGTAGTGCAACGACAGGGGGCATTGTTGGCTACACCTTC.

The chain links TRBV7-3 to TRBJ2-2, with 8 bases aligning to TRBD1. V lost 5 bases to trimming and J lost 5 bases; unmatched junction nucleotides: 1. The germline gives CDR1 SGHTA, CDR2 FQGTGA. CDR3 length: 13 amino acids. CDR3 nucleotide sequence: TGTGCCAGCAGCGGACAGGGAACCGGGGAGCTGTTTTTT. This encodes CASSGQGTGELFF.

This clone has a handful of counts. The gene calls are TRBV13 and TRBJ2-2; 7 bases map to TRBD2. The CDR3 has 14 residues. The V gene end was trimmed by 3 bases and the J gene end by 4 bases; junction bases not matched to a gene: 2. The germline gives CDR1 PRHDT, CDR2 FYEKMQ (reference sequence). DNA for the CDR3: TGTGCCAGCAGCTTCGAGCGGGGCACCGGGGAGCTGTTTTTT. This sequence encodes CASSFERGTGELFF.

CDR3 amino acids: CASSLAPSFDLYEQYF. For the CDR3, the DNA is TGTGCCAGCAGCTTAGCCCCGTCCTTCGACTTATACGAGCAGTACTTC. The genes are TRBV11-1 and TRBJ2-7; no firm D call. V was clipped by 0 bases and J by 4 bases, with 16 bases between them. Per the germline V gene, CDR1 is SGHAT and CDR2 is FQDESV (reference sequence). The CDR3 runs 16 residues.

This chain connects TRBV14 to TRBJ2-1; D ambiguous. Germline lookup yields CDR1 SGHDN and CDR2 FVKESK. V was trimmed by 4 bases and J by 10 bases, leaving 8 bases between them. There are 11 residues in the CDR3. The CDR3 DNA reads TGTGCCAGCAGCCTCAACATAGAGCAGTTCTTC. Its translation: CASSLNIEQFF. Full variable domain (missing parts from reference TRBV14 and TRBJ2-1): EAGVTQFPSHSVIEKGQTVTLRCDPISGHDNLYWYRRVMGKEIKFLLHFVKESKQDESGMPNNRFLAERTGGTYSTLKVQPAELEDSGVYFCASSLNIEQFFGPGTRLTVL.

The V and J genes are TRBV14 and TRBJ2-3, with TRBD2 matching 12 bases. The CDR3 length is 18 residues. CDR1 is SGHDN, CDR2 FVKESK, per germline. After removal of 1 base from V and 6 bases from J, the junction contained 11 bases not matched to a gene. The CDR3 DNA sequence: TGTGCCAGCAGCCAAGCCAAGATCAGACTAGCGGGAGAGGATACGCAGTATTTT. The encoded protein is CASSQAKIRLAGEDTQYF.

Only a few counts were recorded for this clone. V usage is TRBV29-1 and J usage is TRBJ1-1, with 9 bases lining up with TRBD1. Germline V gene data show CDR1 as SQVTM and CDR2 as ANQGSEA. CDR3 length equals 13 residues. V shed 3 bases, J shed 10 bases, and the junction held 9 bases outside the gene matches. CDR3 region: CSVELDRGFGAFF. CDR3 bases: TGCAGCGTTGAGCTGGACAGGGGTTTTGGAGCTTTCTTT.

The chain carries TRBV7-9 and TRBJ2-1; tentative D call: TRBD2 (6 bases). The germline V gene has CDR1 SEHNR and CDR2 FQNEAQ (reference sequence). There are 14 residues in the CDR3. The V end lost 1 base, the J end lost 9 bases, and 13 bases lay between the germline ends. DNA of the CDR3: TGTGCCAGCAGCTTAGAAGTAGGTAGCGGTGAGCAGTTCTTC. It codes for CASSLEVGSGEQFF.

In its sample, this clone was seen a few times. The CDR3 is CASSFSGSNPYNEQFF. The DNA for the CDR3 is TGTGCCAGCAGCTTTAGCGGGAGTAACCCCTACAATGAGCAGTTCTTC. The V call is TRBV7-2, the J call TRBJ2-1; 9 nucleotides match TRBD2. The CDR3 totals 16 residues. The ends lost 3 bases at V and 2 bases at J; junction bases unmatched: 5. Germline assignment: CDR1 SGHTA and CDR2 FQGNSA.

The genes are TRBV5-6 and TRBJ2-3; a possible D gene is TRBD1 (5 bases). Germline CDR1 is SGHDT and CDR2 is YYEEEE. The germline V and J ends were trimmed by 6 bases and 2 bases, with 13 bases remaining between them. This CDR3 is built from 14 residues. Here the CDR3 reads CASILTGNTDTQYF. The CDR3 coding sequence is TGTGCCAGCATCCTCACAGGTAACACAGATACGCAGTATTTT.

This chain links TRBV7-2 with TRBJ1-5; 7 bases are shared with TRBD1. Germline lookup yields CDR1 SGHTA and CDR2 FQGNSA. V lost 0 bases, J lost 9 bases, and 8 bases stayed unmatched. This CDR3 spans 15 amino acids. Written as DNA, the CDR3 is TGTGCCAGCAGCTTAGCCGGGACAGCCTCCGGGCCCCAGCATTTT. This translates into CASSLAGTASGPQHF.

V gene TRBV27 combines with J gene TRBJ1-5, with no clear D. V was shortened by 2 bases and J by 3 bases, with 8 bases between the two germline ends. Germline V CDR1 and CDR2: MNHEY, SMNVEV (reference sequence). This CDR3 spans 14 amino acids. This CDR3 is CASSLGGSNQPQHF. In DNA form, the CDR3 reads TGTGCCAGCAGTTTAGGAGGGTCCAATCAGCCCCAGCATTTT.

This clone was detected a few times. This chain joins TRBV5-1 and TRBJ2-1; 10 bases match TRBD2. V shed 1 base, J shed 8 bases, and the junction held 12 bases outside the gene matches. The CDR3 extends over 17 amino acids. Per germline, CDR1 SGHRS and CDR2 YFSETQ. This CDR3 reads CASSLWPSGSSTDEQFF. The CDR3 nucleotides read TGCGCCAGCAGCTTGTGGCCTAGCGGGAGTTCTACCGATGAGCAGTTCTTC.

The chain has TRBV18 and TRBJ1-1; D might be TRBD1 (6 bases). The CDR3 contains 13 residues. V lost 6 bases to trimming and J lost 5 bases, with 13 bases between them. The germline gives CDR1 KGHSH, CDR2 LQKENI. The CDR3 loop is CASSGGRDTEAFF. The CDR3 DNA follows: TGTGCCAGCTCCGGGGGGCGCGATACTGAAGCTTTCTTT.

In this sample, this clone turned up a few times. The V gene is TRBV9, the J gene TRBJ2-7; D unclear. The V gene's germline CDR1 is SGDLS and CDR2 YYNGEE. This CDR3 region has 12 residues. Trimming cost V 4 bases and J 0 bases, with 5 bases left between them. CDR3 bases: TGTGCCAGCAGCTGGAGCTCCTACGAGCAGTACTTC. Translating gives CASSWSSYEQYF.

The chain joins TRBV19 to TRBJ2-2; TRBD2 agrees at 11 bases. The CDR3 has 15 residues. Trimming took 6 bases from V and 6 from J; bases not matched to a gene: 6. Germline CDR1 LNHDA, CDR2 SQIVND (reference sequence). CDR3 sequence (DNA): TGTGCCAGTAGACCTGGGACTAGCGGCCCCGGGGAGCTGTTTTTT. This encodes CASRPGTSGPGELFF.

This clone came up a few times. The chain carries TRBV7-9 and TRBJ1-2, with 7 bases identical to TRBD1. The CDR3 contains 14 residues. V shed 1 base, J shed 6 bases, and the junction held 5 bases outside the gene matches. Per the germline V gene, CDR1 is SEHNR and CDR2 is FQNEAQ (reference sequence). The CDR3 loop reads CASSLDGTDHGYTF. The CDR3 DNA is TGTGCCAGCAGCTTAGACGGGACAGATCATGGCTACACCTTC.

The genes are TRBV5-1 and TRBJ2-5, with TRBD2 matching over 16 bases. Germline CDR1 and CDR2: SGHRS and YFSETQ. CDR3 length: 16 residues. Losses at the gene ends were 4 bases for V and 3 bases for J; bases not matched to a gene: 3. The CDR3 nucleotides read TGCGCCAGCAGCCCGGGACTAGCGGGAGGGGAAGAGACCCAGTACTTC. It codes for CASSPGLAGGEETQYF.

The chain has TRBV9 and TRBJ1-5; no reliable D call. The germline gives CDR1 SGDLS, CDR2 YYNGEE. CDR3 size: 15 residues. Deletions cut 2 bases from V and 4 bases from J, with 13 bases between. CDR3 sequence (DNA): TGTGCCAGCAGCGTCACCTCGTCCCTAAATCAGCCCCAGCATTTT. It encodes CASSVTSSLNQPQHF.

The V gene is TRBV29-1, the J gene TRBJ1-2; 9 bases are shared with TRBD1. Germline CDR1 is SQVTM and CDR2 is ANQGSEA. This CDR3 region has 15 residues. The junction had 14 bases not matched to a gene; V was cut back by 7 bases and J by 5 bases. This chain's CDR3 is CSAGSGQGRSYGYTF. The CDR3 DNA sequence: TGCAGCGCTGGATCAGGACAGGGGCGGTCGTATGGCTACACCTTC. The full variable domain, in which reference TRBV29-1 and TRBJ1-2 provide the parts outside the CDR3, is SAVISQKPSRDICQRGTSLTIQCQVDSQVTMMFWYRQQPGQSLTLIATANQGSEATYESGFVIDKFPISRPNLTFSTLTVSNMSPEDSSIYLCSAGSGQGRSYGYTFGSGTRLTVV.

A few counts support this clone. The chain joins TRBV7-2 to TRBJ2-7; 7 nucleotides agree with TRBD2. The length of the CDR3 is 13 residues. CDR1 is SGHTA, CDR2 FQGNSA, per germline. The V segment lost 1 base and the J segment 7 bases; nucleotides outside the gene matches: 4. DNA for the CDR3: TGTGCCAGCAGCTTAGTCCAGGGAGGGGAGCAGTACTTC. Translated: CASSLVQGGEQYF.

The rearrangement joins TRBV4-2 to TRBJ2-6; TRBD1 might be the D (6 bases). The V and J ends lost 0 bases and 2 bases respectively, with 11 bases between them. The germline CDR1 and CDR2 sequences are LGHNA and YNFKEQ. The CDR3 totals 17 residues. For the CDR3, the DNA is TGTGCCAGCAGCCAAGATTACAGGGCGGCTGGGGCCAACGTCCTGACTTTC. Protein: CASSQDYRAAGANVLTF.

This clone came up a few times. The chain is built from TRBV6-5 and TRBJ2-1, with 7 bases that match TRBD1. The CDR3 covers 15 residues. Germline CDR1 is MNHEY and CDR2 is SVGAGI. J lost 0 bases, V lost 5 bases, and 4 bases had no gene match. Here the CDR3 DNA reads TGTGCCAGCAGTCACACAGGGGACTCCTACAATGAGCAGTTCTTC. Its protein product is CASSHTGDSYNEQFF.

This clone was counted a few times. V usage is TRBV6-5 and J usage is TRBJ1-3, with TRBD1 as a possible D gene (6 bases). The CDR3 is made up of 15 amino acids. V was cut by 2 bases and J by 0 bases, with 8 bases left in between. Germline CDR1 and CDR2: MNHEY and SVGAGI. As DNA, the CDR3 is TGTGCCAGCAGTTACGGACAGTACTCTGGAAACACCATATATTTT. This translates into CASSYGQYSGNTIYF.